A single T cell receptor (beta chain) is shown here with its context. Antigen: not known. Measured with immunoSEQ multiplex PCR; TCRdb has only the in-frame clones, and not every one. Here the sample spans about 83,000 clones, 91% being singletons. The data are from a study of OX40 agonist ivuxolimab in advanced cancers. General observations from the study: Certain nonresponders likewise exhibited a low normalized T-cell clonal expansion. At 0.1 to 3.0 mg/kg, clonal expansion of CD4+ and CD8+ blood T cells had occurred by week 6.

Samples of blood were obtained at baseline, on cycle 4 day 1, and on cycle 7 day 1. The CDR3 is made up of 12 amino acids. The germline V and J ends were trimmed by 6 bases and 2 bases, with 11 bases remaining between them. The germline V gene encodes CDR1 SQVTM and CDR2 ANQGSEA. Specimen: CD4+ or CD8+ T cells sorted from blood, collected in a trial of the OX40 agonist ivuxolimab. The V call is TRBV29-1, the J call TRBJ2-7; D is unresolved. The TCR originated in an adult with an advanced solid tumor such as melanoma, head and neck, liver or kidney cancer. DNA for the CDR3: TGCAGCGTACTCAGCCAGACCTACGAGCAGTACGTC. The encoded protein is CSVLSQTYEQYV.